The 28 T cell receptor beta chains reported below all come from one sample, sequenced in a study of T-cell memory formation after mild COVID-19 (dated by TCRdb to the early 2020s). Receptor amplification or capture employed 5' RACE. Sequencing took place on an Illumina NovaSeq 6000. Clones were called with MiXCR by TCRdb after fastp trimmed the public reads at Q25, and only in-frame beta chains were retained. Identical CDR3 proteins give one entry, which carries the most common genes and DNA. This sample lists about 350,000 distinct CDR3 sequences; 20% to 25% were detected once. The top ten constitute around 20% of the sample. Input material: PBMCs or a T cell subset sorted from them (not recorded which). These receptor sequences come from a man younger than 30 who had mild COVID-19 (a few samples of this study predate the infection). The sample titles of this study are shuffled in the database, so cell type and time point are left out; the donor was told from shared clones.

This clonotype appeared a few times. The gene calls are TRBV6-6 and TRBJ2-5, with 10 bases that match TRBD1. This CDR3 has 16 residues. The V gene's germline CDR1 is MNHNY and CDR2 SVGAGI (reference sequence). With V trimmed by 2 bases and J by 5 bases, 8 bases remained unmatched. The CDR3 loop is CASSYGDRGPGETQYF. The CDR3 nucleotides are TGTGCCAGCAGTTACGGGGACAGGGGCCCTGGGGAGACCCAGTACTTC.

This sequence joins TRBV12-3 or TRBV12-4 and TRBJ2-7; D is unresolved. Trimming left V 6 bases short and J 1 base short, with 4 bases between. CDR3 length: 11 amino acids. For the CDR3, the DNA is TGTGCCAGCAGGCGATCCTACGAGCAGTACGTC. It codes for CASRRSYEQYV.

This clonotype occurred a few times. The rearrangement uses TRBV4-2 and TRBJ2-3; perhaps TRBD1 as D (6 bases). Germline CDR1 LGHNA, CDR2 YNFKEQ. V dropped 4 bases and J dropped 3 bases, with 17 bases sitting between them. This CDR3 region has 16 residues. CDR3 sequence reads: CASSLNAGAQTDTQYF. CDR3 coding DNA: TGTGCCAGCAGCCTGAATGCAGGGGCACAGACAGATACGCAGTATTTT.

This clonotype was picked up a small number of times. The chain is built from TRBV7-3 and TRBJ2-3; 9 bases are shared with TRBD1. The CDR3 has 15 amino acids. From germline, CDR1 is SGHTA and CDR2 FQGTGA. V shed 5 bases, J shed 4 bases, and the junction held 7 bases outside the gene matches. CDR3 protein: CASSHGTGIADTQYF. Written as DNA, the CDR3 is TGTGCCAGCAGCCACGGGACAGGGATCGCAGATACGCAGTATTTT.

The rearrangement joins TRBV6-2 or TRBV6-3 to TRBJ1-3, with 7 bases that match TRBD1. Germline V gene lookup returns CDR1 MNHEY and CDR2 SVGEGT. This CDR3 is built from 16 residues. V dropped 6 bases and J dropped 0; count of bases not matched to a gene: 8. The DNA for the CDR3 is TGTGCCAGCAGCCGAGGACAGGTGAACTCTGGAAACACCATATATTTT. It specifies CASSRGQVNSGNTIYF.

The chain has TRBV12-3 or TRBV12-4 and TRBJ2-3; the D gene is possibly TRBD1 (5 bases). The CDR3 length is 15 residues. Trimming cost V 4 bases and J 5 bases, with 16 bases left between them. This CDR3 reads CASSSQGYLVDTQYF. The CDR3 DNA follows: TGTGCCAGCAGTTCCCAGGGCTACCTGGTAGATACGCAGTATTTT.

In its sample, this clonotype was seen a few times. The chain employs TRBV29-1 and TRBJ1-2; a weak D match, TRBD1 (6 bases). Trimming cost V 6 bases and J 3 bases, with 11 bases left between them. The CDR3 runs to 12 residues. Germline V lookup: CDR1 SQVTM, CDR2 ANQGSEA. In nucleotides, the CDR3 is TGCAGCGTAGTAAGGGGGGACTATGGCTACACCTTC. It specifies CSVVRGDYGYTF.

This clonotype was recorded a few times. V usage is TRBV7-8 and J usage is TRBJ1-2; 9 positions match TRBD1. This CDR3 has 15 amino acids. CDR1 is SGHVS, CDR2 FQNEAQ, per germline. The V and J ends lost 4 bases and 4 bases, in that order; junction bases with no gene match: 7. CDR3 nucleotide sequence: TGTGCCAGCAGCTACCGGGACAGGGATATCTATGGCTACACCTTC. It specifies CASSYRDRDIYGYTF.

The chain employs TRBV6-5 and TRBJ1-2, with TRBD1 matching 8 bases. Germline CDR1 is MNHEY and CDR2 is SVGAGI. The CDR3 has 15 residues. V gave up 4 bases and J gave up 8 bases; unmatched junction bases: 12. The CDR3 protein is CASSFALTGGSGYTF. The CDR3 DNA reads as TGTGCCAGCAGTTTCGCCCTTACAGGGGGGAGCGGCTACACCTTC.

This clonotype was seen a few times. The CDR3 DNA sequence: TGCGCCAGCAGCCAACGTGGGACTAGCGGGGTCCACGAGCAGTACTTC. Protein: CASSQRGTSGVHEQYF. This chain links TRBV4-3 with TRBJ2-7; TRBD2 agrees at 13 bases. Looked up from germline, CDR1 is LGHNA and CDR2 is YSLEER. The CDR3 extends over 16 amino acids. Trimming at V came to 2 bases and at J to 5 bases, leaving 6 bases not matched to a gene.

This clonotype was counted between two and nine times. CDR3 sequence: CASSLEGHNEQFF. CDR3 nucleotides: TGCGCCAGCAGCTTGGAAGGACACAATGAGCAGTTCTTC. The chain joins TRBV5-1 to TRBJ2-1; D not certain. CDR1 and CDR2 from the germline V gene are SGHRS and YFSETQ. There are 13 residues in the CDR3. Trimming removed 0 bases from V and 5 bases from J, with 6 bases in between.

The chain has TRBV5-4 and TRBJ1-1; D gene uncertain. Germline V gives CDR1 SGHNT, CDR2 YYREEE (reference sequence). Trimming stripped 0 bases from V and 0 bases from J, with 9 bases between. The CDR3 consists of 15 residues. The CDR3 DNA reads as TGTGCCAGCAGCTTGGGCCGTCAGATGAACACTGAAGCTTTCTTT. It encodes CASSLGRQMNTEAFF.

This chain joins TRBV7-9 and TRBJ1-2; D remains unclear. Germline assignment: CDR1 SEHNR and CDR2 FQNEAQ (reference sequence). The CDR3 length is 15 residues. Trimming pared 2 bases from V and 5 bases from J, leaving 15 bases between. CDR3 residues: CASSLRSSDNYGYTF. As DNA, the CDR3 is TGTGCCAGCAGCTTACGGTCGTCAGACAATTATGGCTACACCTTC.

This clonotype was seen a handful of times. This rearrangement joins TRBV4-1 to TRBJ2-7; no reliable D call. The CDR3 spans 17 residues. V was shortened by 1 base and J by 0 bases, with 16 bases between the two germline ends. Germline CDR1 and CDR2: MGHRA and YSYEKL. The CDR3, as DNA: TGCGCCAGCAGCCAAGCTACGCCGGCAGGCCCCTCCTACGAGCAGTACTTC. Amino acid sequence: CASSQATPAGPSYEQYF.

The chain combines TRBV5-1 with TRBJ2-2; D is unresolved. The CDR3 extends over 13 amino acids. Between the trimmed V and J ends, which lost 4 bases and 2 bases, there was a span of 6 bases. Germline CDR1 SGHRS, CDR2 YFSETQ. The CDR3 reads CASSPFNTGELFF. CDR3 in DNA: TGCGCCAGCAGCCCATTTAACACCGGGGAGCTGTTTTTT.

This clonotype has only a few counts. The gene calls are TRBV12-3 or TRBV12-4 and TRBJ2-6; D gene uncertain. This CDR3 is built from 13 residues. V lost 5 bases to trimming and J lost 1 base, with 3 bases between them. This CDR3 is CASSRSGANVLTF. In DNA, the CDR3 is TGTGCCAGCAGTCGATCTGGGGCCAACGTCCTGACTTTC.

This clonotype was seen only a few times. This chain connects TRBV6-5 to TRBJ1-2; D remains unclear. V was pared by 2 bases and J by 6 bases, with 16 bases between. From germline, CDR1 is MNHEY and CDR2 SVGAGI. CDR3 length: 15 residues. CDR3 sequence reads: CASSYRKDGWDGYTF. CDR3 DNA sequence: TGTGCCAGCAGTTACCGAAAAGACGGGTGGGATGGCTACACCTTC.

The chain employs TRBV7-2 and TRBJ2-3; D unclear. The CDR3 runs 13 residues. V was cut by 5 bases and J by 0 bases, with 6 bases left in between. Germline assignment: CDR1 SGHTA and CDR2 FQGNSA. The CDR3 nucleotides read TGTGCCAGCAGCGTGCTTAGCACAGATACGCAGTATTTT. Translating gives CASSVLSTDTQYF.

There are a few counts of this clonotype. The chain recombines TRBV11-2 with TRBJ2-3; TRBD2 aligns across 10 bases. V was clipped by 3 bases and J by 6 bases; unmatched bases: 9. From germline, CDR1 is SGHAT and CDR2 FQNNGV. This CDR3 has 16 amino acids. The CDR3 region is CASSFSKRGGPDTQYF. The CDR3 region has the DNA TGTGCCAGCAGCTTTTCCAAGCGGGGGGGCCCGGATACGCAGTATTTT. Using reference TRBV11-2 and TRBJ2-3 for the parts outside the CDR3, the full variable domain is EAGVAQSPRYKIIEKRQSVAFWCNPISGHATLYWYQQILGQGPKLLIQFQNNGVVDDSQLPKDRFSAERLKGVDSTLKIQPAKLEDSAVYLCASSFSKRGGPDTQYFGPGTRLTVL.

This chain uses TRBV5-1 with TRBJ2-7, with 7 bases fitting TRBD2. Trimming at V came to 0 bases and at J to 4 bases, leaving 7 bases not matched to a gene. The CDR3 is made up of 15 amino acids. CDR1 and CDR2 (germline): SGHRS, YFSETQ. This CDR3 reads CASSLGSGDLYEQYF. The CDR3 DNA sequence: TGCGCCAGCAGCTTGGGGAGCGGGGACTTATACGAGCAGTACTTC.

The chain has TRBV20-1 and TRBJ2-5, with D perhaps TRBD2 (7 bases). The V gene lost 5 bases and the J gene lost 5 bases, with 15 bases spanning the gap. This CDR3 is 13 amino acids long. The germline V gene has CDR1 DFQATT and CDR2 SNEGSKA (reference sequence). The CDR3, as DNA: TGCAGTGCTCCCGGAGAGGGGGGGGAGACCCAGTACTTC. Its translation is CSAPGEGGETQYF.

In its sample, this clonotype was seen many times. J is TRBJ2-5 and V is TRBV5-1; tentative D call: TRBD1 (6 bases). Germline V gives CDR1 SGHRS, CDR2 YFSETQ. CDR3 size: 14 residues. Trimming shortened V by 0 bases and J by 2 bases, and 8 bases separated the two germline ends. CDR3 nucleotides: TGCGCCAGCAGCTTGGGGACAGTACAAGAGACCCAGTACTTC. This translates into CASSLGTVQETQYF.

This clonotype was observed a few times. CDR3 DNA: TGTGCCAGCAGCTTGGGCAGGGGGCGAGTTAATGGCTACACCTTC. It codes for CASSLGRGRVNGYTF. The chain carries TRBV5-6 and TRBJ1-2, with 8 bases matching TRBD1. V was clipped by 0 bases and J by 6 bases; unmatched bases: 7. Germline-derived CDR1 and CDR2 are SGHDT and YYEEEE. The CDR3 runs to 15 residues.

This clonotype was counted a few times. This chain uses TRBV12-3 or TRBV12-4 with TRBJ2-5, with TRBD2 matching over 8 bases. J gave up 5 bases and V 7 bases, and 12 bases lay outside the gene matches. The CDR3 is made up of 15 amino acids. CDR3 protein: CASNEGTTSVETQYF. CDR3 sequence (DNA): TGTGCCAGCAACGAGGGGACGACTAGCGTGGAGACCCAGTACTTC.

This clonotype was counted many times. As DNA, the CDR3 is TGCGCCAGCAGCCGCCAAGAAACAGGGGAAACTAATGAAAAACTGTTTTTT. Translating it yields CASSRQETGETNEKLFF. V and J are TRBV4-1 and TRBJ1-4, with 7 nucleotides matching TRBD1. Germline V gene data show CDR1 as MGHRA and CDR2 as YSYEKL. J lost 1 base, V lost 4 bases, and 9 bases had no gene match. The CDR3 runs to 17 residues.

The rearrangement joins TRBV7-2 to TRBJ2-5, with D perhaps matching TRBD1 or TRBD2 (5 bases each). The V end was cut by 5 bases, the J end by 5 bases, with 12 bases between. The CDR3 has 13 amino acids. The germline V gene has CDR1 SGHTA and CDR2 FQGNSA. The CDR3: CASSVGVRETQYF. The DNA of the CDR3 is TGTGCCAGCAGCGTGGGGGTTCGCGAGACCCAGTACTTC.

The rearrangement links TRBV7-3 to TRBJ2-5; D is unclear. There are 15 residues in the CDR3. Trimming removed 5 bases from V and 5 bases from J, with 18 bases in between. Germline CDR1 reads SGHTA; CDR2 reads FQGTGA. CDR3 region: CASSLSRSFGETQYF. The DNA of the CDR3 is TGTGCCAGCAGCCTCTCTCGATCTTTTGGCGAGACCCAGTACTTC.

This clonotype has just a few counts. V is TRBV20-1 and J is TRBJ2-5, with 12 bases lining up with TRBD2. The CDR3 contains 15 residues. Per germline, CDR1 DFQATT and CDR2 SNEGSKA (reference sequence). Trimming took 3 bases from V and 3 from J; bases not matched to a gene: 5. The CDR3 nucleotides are TGCAGTGCTAGTGGACTAGCGGGGAGAGAAGAGACCCAGTACTTC. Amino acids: CSASGLAGREETQYF.